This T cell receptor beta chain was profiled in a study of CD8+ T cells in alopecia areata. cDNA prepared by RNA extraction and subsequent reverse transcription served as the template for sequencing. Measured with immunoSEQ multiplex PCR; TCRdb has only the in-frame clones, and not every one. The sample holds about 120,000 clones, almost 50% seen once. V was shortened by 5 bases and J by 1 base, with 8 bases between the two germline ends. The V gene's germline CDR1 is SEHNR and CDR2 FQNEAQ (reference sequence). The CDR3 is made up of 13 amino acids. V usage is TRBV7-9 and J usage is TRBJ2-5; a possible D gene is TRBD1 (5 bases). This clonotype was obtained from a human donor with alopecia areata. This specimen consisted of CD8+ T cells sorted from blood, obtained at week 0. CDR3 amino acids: CASSKDTQETQYF. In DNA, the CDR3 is TGTGCCAGCAGCAAGGACACCCAAGAGACCCAGTACTTC.